This T cell receptor (beta chain) was sequenced for a study of a mutant IDH1 vaccine in newly diagnosed glioma. Study information: The patients were given eight vaccinations, one each in weeks 1, 3, 5, 7, 11, 15, 19 and 23. The first vaccination came 4-6 weeks after radiotherapy alone, or with temozolomide cycles.

Sequencing used immunoSEQ multiplex PCR; TCRdb keeps in-frame clones, though not all of them. The sample lists about 64,000 clones, about four fifths occurring once. Study-wide findings and caveats: Pseudoprogression apparently tracked independently of changes in top peripheral T cell clonotypes.

This CDR3 is built from 14 residues. V was pared by 6 bases and J by 6 bases, with 12 bases between. CDR1 is MNHNS, CDR2 SASEGT, per germline. Sample time point: week 11, during vaccination. Doses of 300 ug of mutant IDH1 20-mer peptide were given with topical imiquimod. This clone was observed a single time. Its antigen remains unknown. The sequences come from PBMCs, collected from a glioma patient whose treatment included an IDH1 peptide vaccine. The chain combines TRBV6-1 with TRBJ2-6, with a possible D match to TRBD2 (5 bases). This clonotype originated in a woman between 50 and 59 years old with glioma. The CDR3 DNA follows: TGTGCCAGCAGGGCCCTGGGAGAGGCCAACGTCCTGACTTTC. Translation gives CASRALGEANVLTF.